The 12 T cell receptor beta chains presented below share a single source sample, sequenced in a study of T cell responses to AZD1222 COVID-19 vaccine. Measured with immunoSEQ multiplex PCR; TCRdb has only the in-frame clones, and not every one. The sample lists 93,000 or so clones; approximately 88% were seen once. The sequenced sample was peripheral blood, obtained on day 0 of AZD1222 vaccination. The receptors shown here come from an adult in good health.

This rearrangement joins TRBV6-1 to TRBJ2-5; no definite D call. The CDR3 contains 15 residues. Germline CDR1 and CDR2: MNHNS and SASEGT. The V end lost 0 bases, the J end lost 7 bases, and 15 bases lay between the germline ends. The CDR3, as DNA: TGTGCCAGCAGTGAAGCCGGGTTAAGGATGCGGACCCAGTACTTC. Amino acid sequence: CASSEAGLRMRTQYF.

The CDR3 sequence: CASSKPPVFEAFF. The CDR3, as DNA: TGTGCCAGCAGTAAACCACCGGTCTTTGAAGCTTTCTTT. This chain joins TRBV6-2 or TRBV6-3 and TRBJ1-1; D unclear. The CDR3 extends over 13 amino acids. CDR1 is MNHEY and CDR2 is SVGEGT in the germline V gene. V lost 5 bases and J lost 7, with 14 bases in between.

The chain joins TRBV11-2 to TRBJ2-7; D gene ambiguous. V was shortened by 2 bases and J by 6 bases, with 14 bases between the two germline ends. CDR1 and CDR2 (germline): SGHAT, FQNNGV. The CDR3 length is 14 residues. The CDR3 nucleotides are TGTGCCAGCAGCTTAAATTGGGGATACAGCGAGCAGTACTTC. Translating it yields CASSLNWGYSEQYF.

This chain joins TRBV27 and TRBJ2-5; 12 nucleotides line up with TRBD2. Trimming removed 6 bases from V and 8 bases from J; junction bases left unmatched: 4. The CDR3 extends over 13 amino acids. The germline gives CDR1 MNHEY, CDR2 SMNVEV (reference sequence). CDR3 loop: CASRPSGRETQYF. The CDR3 DNA follows: TGTGCCAGCAGACCTAGCGGGAGGGAAACCCAGTACTTC.

This clone was found once. V usage is TRBV7-2 and J usage is TRBJ1-6, with D possibly matching TRBD1 (6 bases). The CDR3 runs to 13 residues. The V end was cut by 5 bases, the J end by 9 bases, with 11 bases between. Germline V gene lookup returns CDR1 SGHTA and CDR2 FQGNSA. CDR3 coding DNA: TGTGCCAGCAGCCCAACAGGGAGTTCACCCCTCCACTTT. It specifies CASSPTGSSPLHF.

The genes are TRBV6-5 and TRBJ2-7; 7 bases agree with TRBD2. V lost 4 bases, J lost 5 bases, and 5 bases stayed unmatched. Germline V gene sequence: CDR1 MNHEY, CDR2 SVGAGI. The CDR3 runs 13 residues. The CDR3 here is CASSSRLADEQYF. CDR3 coding DNA: TGTGCCAGCAGTTCTCGTCTAGCGGACGAGCAGTACTTC.

The rearrangement joins TRBV7-2 to TRBJ1-4; D might be TRBD1 (5 bases). The CDR3 loop spans 15 amino acids. Deletions cut 5 bases from V and 2 bases from J, with 12 bases between. The germline V gene encodes CDR1 SGHTA and CDR2 FQGNSA. The CDR3: CASSLLQETNEKLFF. CDR3 nucleotide sequence: TGTGCCAGCAGCCTACTACAGGAGACTAATGAAAAACTGTTTTTT.

This clone turned up a few times. The rearrangement uses TRBV7-2 and TRBJ2-5, with a tentative D call TRBD1 (5 bases). CDR3 size: 14 residues. Germline V gene data show CDR1 as SGHTA and CDR2 as FQGNSA. V shed 6 bases and J shed 5 bases, with 16 bases lying between them. CDR3 protein: CASSIPGFGETQYF. CDR3 bases: TGTGCCAGCAGTATCCCAGGGTTTGGGGAGACCCAGTACTTC.

This clone was observed a single time. The V and J genes are TRBV7-2 and TRBJ2-5, with D perhaps matching TRBD1 (6 bases). Germline CDR1 SGHTA, CDR2 FQGNSA. CDR3 length: 13 residues. V shed 7 bases and J shed 4 bases, with 13 bases lying between them. The CDR3 reads CASMRPGVETQYF. Here the CDR3 DNA reads TGTGCCAGCATGCGGCCAGGGGTAGAGACCCAGTACTTC.

This clone showed up just once. This sequence joins TRBV9 and TRBJ2-7; 8 bases match TRBD2. The J segment lost 6 bases and the V segment lost 0 bases, leaving 2 bases of the junction unmatched. This CDR3 comprises 13 residues. CDR1 and CDR2 from the germline V gene are SGDLS and YYNGEE. The CDR3 protein is CASSVGGTSEQYF. CDR3 bases: TGTGCCAGCAGCGTAGGAGGGACTAGCGAGCAGTACTTC.

V usage is TRBV28 and J usage is TRBJ1-2; the D is unclear. Germline loops: CDR1 MDHEN, CDR2 SYDVKM. The ends were cut back, 7 bases at V and 2 bases at J, with 14 bases in the middle. This CDR3 is 14 amino acids long. The CDR3 loop reads CASNNAGGNYGYTF. Written as DNA, the CDR3 is TGTGCCAGCAACAACGCAGGAGGGAACTATGGCTACACCTTC.

This chain joins TRBV5-5 and TRBJ1-6; D is uncertain. Germline loops: CDR1 SGHKS, CDR2 YYEKEE (reference sequence). The V and J ends lost 4 bases and 6 bases respectively, with 14 bases between them. The CDR3 contains 15 residues. CDR3 coding DNA: TGTGCCAGCAGCACATTGGACGGATTTAATTCACCCCTCCACTTT. Translated, it gives CASSTLDGFNSPLHF.